This T cell receptor (beta chain) was profiled in a study of identical twins. CDR3 length: 14 amino acids. Germline V CDR1 and CDR2: GTSNPN, SVGIG (reference sequence). V lost 5 bases and J 4 bases, leaving 18 bases between the germline ends. Study observations and caveats: Abundant beta clonotypes from cord blood bore fewer insertions; memory repertoires lacked this pattern. One should note that invariant MAIT and iNKT cells could partly confound zero-insertion analyses. Compared with unrelated sharing, twin-shared out-of-frame alpha sequences had more low-probability sequences.

A universal primer site was created by template switching, with the cDNA bearing unique molecular identifiers. MiXCR was run by TCRdb on the 5' RACE reads, yielding one entry per CDR3 protein. The profile shows 350,000 to 500,000 distinct CDR3 sequences, 15% to 20% of them singletons. This clonotype was counted a few times. Its antigen remains unknown. The source is a man aged 45-60 years in good health. The chain links TRBV30 to TRBJ2-7; either TRBD1 or TRBD2 may supply D (6 bases each). Sequenced sample: naive T cells sorted from blood. The CDR3 loop is CAWAVFGGPYEQYF. As DNA, the CDR3 is TGTGCCTGGGCCGTTTTCGGGGGCCCTTACGAGCAGTACTTC.